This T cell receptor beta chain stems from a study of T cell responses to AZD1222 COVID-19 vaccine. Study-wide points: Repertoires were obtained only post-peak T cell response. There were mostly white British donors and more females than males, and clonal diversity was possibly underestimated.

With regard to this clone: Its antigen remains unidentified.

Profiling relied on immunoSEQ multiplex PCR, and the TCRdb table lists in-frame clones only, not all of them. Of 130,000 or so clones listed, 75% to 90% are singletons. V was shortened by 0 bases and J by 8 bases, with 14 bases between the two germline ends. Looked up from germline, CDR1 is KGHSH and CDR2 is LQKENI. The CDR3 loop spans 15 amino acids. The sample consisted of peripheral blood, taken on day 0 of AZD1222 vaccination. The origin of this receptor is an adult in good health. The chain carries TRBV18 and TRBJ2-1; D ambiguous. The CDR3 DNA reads TGTGCCAGCTCACCACCGATCAGGATAGATTATGAGCAGTTCTTC. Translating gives CASSPPIRIDYEQFF.